This TCR beta chain was sequenced during a study of Ad26.COV2.S vaccination and SARS-CoV-2 variants. Sample treatment: roughly 19 received Ad26.COV2.S at low or high dose, single or two shots; roughly five received placebo; per-sample allocation not given. Sampling took place 63 days after the first vaccine or placebo injection. The CDR3 extends over 16 amino acids. V lost 5 bases to trimming and J lost 0 bases, with 14 bases between them. The germline V gene has CDR1 LNHNV and CDR2 YYDKDF (reference sequence). Profiling relied on immunoSEQ multiplex PCR, and the TCRdb table lists in-frame clones only, not all of them. The sample records around 400,000 clones, 83% being singletons.

The source is a person aged 18-60 years who received the Ad26.COV2.S COVID-19 vaccine or a placebo. The J gene is TRBJ1-3, the V gene TRBV15; D might be TRBD1 (6 bases). Sequenced material: peripheral blood, taken in a trial of Ad26.COV2.S vaccine versus placebo. For the CDR3, the DNA is TGTGCCACCAGCCAAACGGGGGGCACCTCTGGAAACACCATATATTTT. Translation gives CATSQTGGTSGNTIYF. Variable domain in full (rest from reference TRBV15 and TRBJ1-3): DAMVIQNPRYQVTQFGKPVTLSCSQTLNHNVMYWYQQKSSQAPKLLFHYYDKDFNNEADTPDNFQSRRPNTSFCFLDIRSPGLGDTAMYLCATSQTGGTSGNTIYFGEGSWLTVV.